This TCR beta chain derives from a study of radiotherapy plus CTLA-4 blockade in lung cancer. General study points: After radiotherapy and ipilimumab, tumor-derived clones expanded in peripheral blood.

Here immunoSEQ multiplex PCR was the method, and the copy in TCRdb shows in-frame clones only, minus some. Of 30,000 to 35,000 clones listed, 70% to 90% are singletons. Chemo-refractory metastatic non-small-cell lung cancer patients were treated with focal radiation plus CTLA-4 blockade with ipilimumab. As concerns this clone: Its target is unknown.

This CDR3 is built from 17 residues. After removal of 5 bases from V and 2 bases from J, the junction contained 6 bases not matched to a gene. The germline V gene encodes CDR1 SEHNR and CDR2 FQNEAQ (reference sequence). The chain carries TRBV7-9 and TRBJ2-3; the match to TRBD2 covers 14 bases. The material was peripheral blood, obtained from a patient treated with radiotherapy plus ipilimumab. This sequence originates from a human donor with non-small cell lung cancer that progressed on radiotherapy plus ipilimumab. The CDR3 loop is CASSPGLAGAFTDTQYF. CDR3 nucleotide sequence: TGTGCCAGCAGCCCGGGACTAGCGGGGGCCTTCACAGATACGCAGTATTTT.